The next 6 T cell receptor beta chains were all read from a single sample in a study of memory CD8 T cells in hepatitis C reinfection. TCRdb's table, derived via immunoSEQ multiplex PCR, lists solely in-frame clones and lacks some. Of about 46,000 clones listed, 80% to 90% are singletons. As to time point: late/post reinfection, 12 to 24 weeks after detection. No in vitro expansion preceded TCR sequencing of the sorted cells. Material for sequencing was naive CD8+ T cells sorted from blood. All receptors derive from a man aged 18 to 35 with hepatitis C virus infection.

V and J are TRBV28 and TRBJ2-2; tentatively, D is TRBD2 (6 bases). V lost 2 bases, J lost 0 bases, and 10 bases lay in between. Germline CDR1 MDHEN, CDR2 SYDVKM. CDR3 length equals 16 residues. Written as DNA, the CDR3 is TGTGCCAGCAGTTTAACGCGGGACGCGAACACCGGGGAGCTGTTTTTT. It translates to CASSLTRDANTGELFF.

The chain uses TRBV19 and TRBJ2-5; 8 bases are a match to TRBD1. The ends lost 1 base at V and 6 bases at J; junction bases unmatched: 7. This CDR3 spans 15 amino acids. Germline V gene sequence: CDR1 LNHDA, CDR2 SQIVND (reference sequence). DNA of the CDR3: TGTGCCAGTAGTATAGGGGGCAGGGGGCAGAAGACCCAGTACTTC. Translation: CASSIGGRGQKTQYF.

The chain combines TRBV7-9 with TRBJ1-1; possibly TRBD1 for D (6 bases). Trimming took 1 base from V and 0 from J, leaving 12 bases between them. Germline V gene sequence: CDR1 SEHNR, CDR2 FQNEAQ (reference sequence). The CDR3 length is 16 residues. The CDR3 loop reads CASSLGGQGMNTEAFF. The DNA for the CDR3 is TGTGCCAGCAGCTTAGGGGGGCAGGGGATGAACACTGAAGCTTTCTTT.

The CDR3, as DNA: TGTGCCAGCAGCCCGGACTGGAGTACTAGCGGGAGGGCCTACAATGAGCAGTTCTTC. Translation gives CASSPDWSTSGRAYNEQFF. The gene calls are TRBV9 and TRBJ2-1, with TRBD2 matching over 13 bases. Germline trimming cut 4 bases from V and 2 bases from J; bases unmatched to any gene: 12. Germline-derived CDR1 and CDR2 are SGDLS and YYNGEE. The CDR3 contains 19 residues. The full variable domain, with the rest looked up from reference TRBV9 and TRBJ2-1, is DSGVTQTPKHLITATGQRVTLRCSPRSGDLSVYWYQQSLDQGLQFLIQYYNGEERAKGNILERFSAQQFPDLHSELNLSSLELGDSALYFCASSPDWSTSGRAYNEQFFGPGTRLTVL.

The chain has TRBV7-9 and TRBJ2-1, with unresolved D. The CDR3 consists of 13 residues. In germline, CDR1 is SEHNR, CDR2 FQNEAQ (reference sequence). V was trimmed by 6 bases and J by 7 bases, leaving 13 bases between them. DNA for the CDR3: TGTGCCAGCAGTCAACCCCTACGAAATGAGCAGTTCTTC. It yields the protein CASSQPLRNEQFF.

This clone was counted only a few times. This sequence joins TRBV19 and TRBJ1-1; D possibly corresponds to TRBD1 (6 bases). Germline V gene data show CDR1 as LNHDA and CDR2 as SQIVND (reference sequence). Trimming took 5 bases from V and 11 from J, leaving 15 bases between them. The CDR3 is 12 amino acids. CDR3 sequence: CASSPDGGEAFF. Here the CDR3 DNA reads TGTGCCAGTAGTCCTGATGGGGGCGAGGCTTTCTTT.